The sequence of this T cell receptor (beta chain) was determined in a study of technical replicates of blood from four donors. V was clipped by 1 base and J by 5 bases, with 8 bases between them. The CDR3 totals 13 residues. CDR1 and CDR2 from the germline V gene are SGDLS and YYNGEE. The method was immunoSEQ multiplex PCR; TCRdb's version includes in-frame clones alone and lacks a portion of them. The repertoire holds approximately 70,000 clones, with around 95% as singletons. The sample consisted of T cells isolated from PBMCs. This TCR was sampled from a human donor in good health. J is TRBJ2-3 and V is TRBV9, with a weak D call TRBD2 (6 bases). DNA for the CDR3: TGTGCCAGCAGCGTACAGGGAGGAGATACGCAGTATTTT. Its translation is CASSVQGGDTQYF.